Shown below are 4 T cell receptor beta chains from a single sample sequenced in a study of control samples from healthy donors and cancer patients. Only in-frame clones appear in the TCRdb table, and some are missing; sequencing was by immunoSEQ multiplex PCR. The sample holds about 80,000 clones, about 79% seen once. Sample: PBMCs. These receptors came from a man aged 60 to 75 with head and neck cancer.

This clone was counted a single time. The chain couples TRBV5-6 to TRBJ2-2, with D tentatively TRBD1 or TRBD2 (5 bases each). This CDR3 contains 15 residues. CDR1 is SGHDT and CDR2 is YYEEEE in the germline V gene. Trimming shortened V by 3 bases and J by 0 bases, and 9 bases separated the two germline ends. This chain's CDR3 is CASSWGPSNTGELFF. In DNA form, the CDR3 reads TGTGCCAGCAGCTGGGGACCCTCGAACACCGGGGAGCTGTTTTTT.

The chain combines TRBV11-3 with TRBJ2-1; 8 bases agree with TRBD1. The CDR3 is made up of 16 amino acids. The germline CDR1 and CDR2 sequences are SGHNT and YENEEA. V shed 5 bases and J 0 bases; nucleotides not matched to a gene: 6. The CDR3 nucleotides read TGTGCCAGCAGCCTCCGGACAGGGAGCTCCTACAATGAGCAGTTCTTC. This sequence encodes CASSLRTGSSYNEQFF.

The chain combines TRBV7-2 with TRBJ2-3; the match to TRBD2 covers 7 bases. Germline loops: CDR1 SGHTA, CDR2 FQGNSA. J was trimmed by 1 base and V by 5 bases; bases with no gene match: 6. This CDR3 region has 15 residues. The CDR3 region is CASSPTSRGTDTQYF. Here the CDR3 DNA reads TGTGCCAGCAGCCCGACTAGCCGGGGCACAGATACGCAGTATTTT.

The V and J genes are TRBV13 and TRBJ2-5; the D is unclear. Between the trimmed V and J ends, which lost 5 bases and 5 bases, there was a span of 9 bases. CDR3 length equals 12 residues. Germline values: CDR1 PRHDT, CDR2 FYEKMQ (reference sequence). The DNA for the CDR3 is TGTGCCAGCAGCCCTCAGAGGGAGACCCAGTACTTC. This translates into CASSPQRETQYF.